The sequence of this T cell receptor (beta chain) was determined in a study of blood T cell repertoires in COVID-19. In the study overall: The analysed material was cDNA or gDNA that came from T cells, B-cell-depleted T cells, or PBMCs.

As processed by the authors: Counts of nucleated cells, estimated from reference gene primer amplification, were obtained. The repertoire was sequenced with immunoSEQ multiplex PCR; TCRdb's copy has only in-frame clones and lacks some. That table supplies the V and J calls and clone size; D and trimming were determined from the DNA. The sample carries 300,000 to 500,000 clones, around nine tenths recorded once. This CDR3 has 14 amino acids. Deletions cut 1 base from V and 3 bases from J, with 8 bases between. Germline assignment: CDR1 SGHRS and CDR2 YFSETQ. Cohorts were based on clinical histories the participants reported.

The receptor's source is a young woman with acute COVID-19. The chain employs TRBV5-1 and TRBJ2-1, with TRBD2 as a possible D gene (6 bases). The sample taken for sequencing was PBMCs or T cells enriched from blood (not recorded which). CDR3 nucleotides: TGCGCCAGCAGCTTGCTGACTAGCTACAATGAGCAGTTCTTC. Protein: CASSLLTSYNEQFF.